Each of the 17 T cell receptor beta chains below was sequenced from the same sample in a study of T cell repertoires in cytomegalovirus infection. MiXCR, run by TCRdb on the reads, gives a single entry per CDR3 protein. The sample has 400,000 or so distinct CDR3 sequences, roughly 18% seen once. The sequenced sample was PBMCs. The receptors derive from a human donor in good health (CMV status not recorded). Some clones in this sample may be carry-over from other donors' samples.

This clonotype was recorded at least ten times. The chain uses TRBV7-6 and TRBJ2-7, with a tentative D call TRBD2 (7 bases). The CDR3 contains 14 residues. Germline V CDR1 and CDR2: SGHVS, FNYEAQ. Trimming removed 5 bases from V and 2 bases from J, with 13 bases in between. CDR3 amino acids: CASSRGGAAYEQYF. CDR3 sequence (DNA): TGTGCCAGCAGCAGAGGGGGGGCCGCCTACGAGCAGTACTTC.

This clonotype was seen only a few times. The chain is built from TRBV12-3 or TRBV12-4 and TRBJ1-5; a possible D gene is TRBD1 (6 bases). The length of the CDR3 is 13 residues. Trimming took off 10 bases at V and 3 bases at J, with 13 bases between the two ends. The chain's CDR3 is CATTTGYNQPQHF. The CDR3 DNA sequence: TGTGCCACCACCACAGGGTACAATCAGCCCCAGCATTTT.

Of note for this clonotype: A read error may explain this, as a much larger clone is one base away. The conserved closing phenylalanine or tryptophan is absent in this CDR3, likely reflecting a read error. The rearrangement joins TRBV7-6 to TRBJ2-5, with D possibly being TRBD2 (6 bases). The V gene's germline CDR1 is SGHVS and CDR2 FNYEAQ. Trimming removed 5 bases from V and 7 bases from J, with 8 bases in between. The CDR3 is 11 amino acids. The CDR3 bases are TGTGCCAGCAGCGTGGGGGGGACCCAGTACGTC. Translating gives CASSVGGTQYV.

The CDR3 here is CASSPFGGEYNEQFF. The CDR3 DNA reads as TGTGCCAGCTCTCCCTTTGGGGGGGAATACAATGAGCAGTTCTTC. This chain connects TRBV18 to TRBJ2-1; 7 positions agree with TRBD2. The germline CDR1 and CDR2 sequences are KGHSH and LQKENI. The CDR3 totals 15 residues. V shed 6 bases, J shed 4 bases, and the junction held 9 bases outside the gene matches.

The rearrangement joins TRBV7-6 to TRBJ2-1, with TRBD2 matching 9 bases. Germline V gene lookup returns CDR1 SGHVS and CDR2 FNYEAQ. V lost 0 bases to trimming and J lost 4 bases; unmatched junction nucleotides: 7. The CDR3 runs to 17 residues. CDR3 sequence: CASSLARASGMYNEQFF. The CDR3 nucleotides read TGTGCCAGCAGCTTAGCACGGGCTAGCGGGATGTACAATGAGCAGTTCTTC.

There are many counts of this clonotype. The genes are TRBV7-9 and TRBJ2-2; TRBD1 aligns across 7 bases. There are 18 residues in the CDR3. CDR1 is SEHNR, CDR2 FQNEAQ, per germline (reference sequence). Trimming took 4 bases from V and 2 from J; bases not matched to a gene: 13. The CDR3 protein is CASSWLGGLKLNTGELFF. The CDR3 coding sequence is TGTGCCAGCAGCTGGTTAGGGGGCCTAAAACTAAACACCGGGGAGCTGTTTTTT.

This clonotype was seen repeatedly, ten times or more. The V gene is TRBV11-2, the J gene TRBJ2-1; TRBD2 might be the D (6 bases). V was cut by 2 bases and J by 12 bases, with 20 bases left in between. Per germline, CDR1 SGHAT and CDR2 FQNNGV. The CDR3 has 15 amino acids. The CDR3 spells CASSLTRLELGGQFF. For the CDR3, the DNA is TGTGCCAGCAGCTTAACGAGACTAGAGTTGGGGGGGCAGTTCTTC.

This clonotype was found many times. The chain uses TRBV7-2 and TRBJ2-4; 8 nucleotides agree with TRBD1. CDR3 size: 14 residues. Germline CDR1 SGHTA, CDR2 FQGNSA. With 6 bases clipped from V and 2 bases from J, the junction kept 3 bases outside the gene matches. The CDR3 is CASSQGASKNIQYF. CDR3 coding DNA: TGTGCCAGCAGTCAGGGGGCATCCAAAAACATTCAGTACTTC.

This rearrangement joins TRBV7-9 to TRBJ1-1; 8 bases map to TRBD1. Germline V gene data show CDR1 as SEHNR and CDR2 as FQNEAQ (reference sequence). V trimming: 10 bases; J trimming: 5 bases; junction bases outside the gene matches: 12. CDR3 length: 14 amino acids. The CDR3: CANHPGTGGTEAFF. The CDR3 nucleotides are TGTGCCAACCACCCCGGGACAGGAGGGACTGAAGCTTTCTTT.

This clonotype was recorded at least ten times. The V gene is TRBV7-2, the J gene TRBJ2-7; D gene uncertain. Germline values: CDR1 SGHTA, CDR2 FQGNSA. The length of the CDR3 is 14 residues. Trimming left V 1 base short and J 3 bases short, with 10 bases between. CDR3 in DNA: TGTGCCAGCAGCTTAGGGGGTATGAGCTACGAGCAGTACTTC. The encoded protein is CASSLGGMSYEQYF.

This clonotype was seen a few times. V gene TRBV18 combines with J gene TRBJ1-1; no firm D call. From germline, CDR1 is KGHSH and CDR2 LQKENI. The V gene lost 5 bases and the J gene lost 1 base, with 8 bases spanning the gap. The length of the CDR3 is 13 residues. The CDR3 DNA sequence: TGTGCCAGCTCAGGGGAACAGAACACTGAAGCTTTCTTT. Translation gives CASSGEQNTEAFF.

This clonotype was observed at least ten times. The J gene is TRBJ2-7, the V gene TRBV7-6; 7 bases line up with TRBD1. With V trimmed by 3 bases and J by 2 bases, 7 bases remained unmatched. CDR3 size: 15 residues. Germline CDR1 is SGHVS and CDR2 is FNYEAQ. CDR3 DNA sequence: TGTGCCAGCAGCTTCAGACAGGGAACGGCCTACGAGCAGTACTTC. Protein: CASSFRQGTAYEQYF.

The chain joins TRBV6-1 to TRBJ2-7; D not resolved. This CDR3 is built from 13 residues. Deletions cut 4 bases from V and 3 bases from J, with 10 bases between. Per the germline V gene, CDR1 is MNHNS and CDR2 is SASEGT. CDR3 sequence reads: CASSVDHNYEQYF. CDR3 nucleotide sequence: TGTGCCAGCAGTGTGGACCATAACTACGAGCAGTACTTC.

This chain uses TRBV18 with TRBJ2-7, with 7 bases lining up with TRBD2. Looked up from germline, CDR1 is KGHSH and CDR2 is LQKENI. This CDR3 has 15 amino acids. V shed 2 bases, J shed 1 base, and the junction held 5 bases outside the gene matches. The CDR3 region has the DNA TGTGCCAGCTCACCAGAAGCGGGATCTTCCTACGAGCAGTACTTC. The encoded protein is CASSPEAGSSYEQYF.

The V and J genes are TRBV20-1 and TRBJ2-1; the D call may be TRBD1 or TRBD2 (6 bases each). CDR1 is DFQATT and CDR2 is SNEGSKA in the germline V gene (reference sequence). V was pared by 1 base and J by 5 bases, with 12 bases between. This CDR3 contains 14 residues. The CDR3: CSARVPRGDNEQFF. CDR3 nucleotide sequence: TGCAGTGCTAGAGTTCCGAGGGGGGACAATGAGCAGTTCTTC.

This clonotype was seen many times. The V gene is TRBV6-5, the J gene TRBJ1-1; D remains unclear. CDR1 MNHEY and CDR2 SVGAGI come from the germline V gene. Between the trimmed V and J ends, which lost 0 bases and 4 bases, there was a span of 18 bases. The CDR3 has 17 amino acids. In DNA, the CDR3 is TGTGCCAGCAGTTACTCGAGGTTACCCATGGGAAGCACTGAAGCTTTCTTT. Protein: CASSYSRLPMGSTEAFF.

The chain has TRBV12-3 or TRBV12-4 and TRBJ1-1; TRBD1 is a possible D gene (6 bases). V gave up 6 bases and J gave up 4 bases, with 21 bases separating them. The CDR3 covers 16 residues. The CDR3 is CASRPGGTGLATEAFF. CDR3 nucleotides: TGTGCCAGCAGGCCAGGAGGAACAGGGTTGGCCACTGAAGCTTTCTTT.